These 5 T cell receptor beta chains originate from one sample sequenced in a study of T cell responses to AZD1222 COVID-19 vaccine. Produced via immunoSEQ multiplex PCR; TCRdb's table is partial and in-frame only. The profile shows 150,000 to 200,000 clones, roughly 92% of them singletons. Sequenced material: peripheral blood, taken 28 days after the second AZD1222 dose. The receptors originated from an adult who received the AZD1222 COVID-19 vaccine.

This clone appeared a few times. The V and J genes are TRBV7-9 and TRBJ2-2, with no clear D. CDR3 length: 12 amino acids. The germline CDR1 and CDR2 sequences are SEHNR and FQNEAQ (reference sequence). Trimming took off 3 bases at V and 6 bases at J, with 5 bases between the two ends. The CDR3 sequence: CASSFGPGELFF. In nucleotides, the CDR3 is TGTGCCAGCAGCTTCGGGCCCGGGGAGCTGTTTTTT.

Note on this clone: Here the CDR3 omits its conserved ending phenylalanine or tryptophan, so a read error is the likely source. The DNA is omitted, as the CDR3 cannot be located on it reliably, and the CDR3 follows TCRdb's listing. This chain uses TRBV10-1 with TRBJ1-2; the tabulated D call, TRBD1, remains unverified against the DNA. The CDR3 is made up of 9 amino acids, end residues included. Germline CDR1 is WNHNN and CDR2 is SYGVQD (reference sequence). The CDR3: CASPRDSSL.

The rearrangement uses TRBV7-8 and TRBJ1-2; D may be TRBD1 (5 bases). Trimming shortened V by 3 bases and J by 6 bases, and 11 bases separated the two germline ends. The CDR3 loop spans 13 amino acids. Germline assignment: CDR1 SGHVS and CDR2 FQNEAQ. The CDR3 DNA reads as TGTGCCAGCAGCTTTACAAGGGGTAATGGCTACACCTTC. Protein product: CASSFTRGNGYTF.

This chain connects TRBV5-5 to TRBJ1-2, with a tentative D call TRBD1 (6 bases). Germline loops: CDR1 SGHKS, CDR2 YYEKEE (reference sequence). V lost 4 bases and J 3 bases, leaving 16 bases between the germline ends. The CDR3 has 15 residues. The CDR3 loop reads CASSAPRGADYGYTF. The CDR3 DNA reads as TGTGCCAGCAGCGCCCCGCGGGGGGCGGACTATGGCTACACCTTC.

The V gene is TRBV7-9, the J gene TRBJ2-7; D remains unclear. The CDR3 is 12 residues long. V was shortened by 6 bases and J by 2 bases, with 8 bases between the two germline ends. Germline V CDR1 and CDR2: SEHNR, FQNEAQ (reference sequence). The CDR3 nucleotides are TGTGCCAGCAGACAAGGGACCTACGAGCAGTACTTC. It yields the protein CASRQGTYEQYF.